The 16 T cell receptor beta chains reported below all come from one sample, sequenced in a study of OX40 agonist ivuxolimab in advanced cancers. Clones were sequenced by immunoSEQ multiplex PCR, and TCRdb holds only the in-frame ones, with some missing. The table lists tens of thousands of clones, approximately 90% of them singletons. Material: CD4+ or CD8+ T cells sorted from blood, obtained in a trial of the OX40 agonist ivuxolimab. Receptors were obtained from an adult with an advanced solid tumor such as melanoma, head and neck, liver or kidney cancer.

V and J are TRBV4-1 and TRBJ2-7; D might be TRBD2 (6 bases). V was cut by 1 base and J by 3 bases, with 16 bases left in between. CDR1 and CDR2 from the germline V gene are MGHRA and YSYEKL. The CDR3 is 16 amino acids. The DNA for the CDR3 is TGCGCCAGCAGCCAAGTTTACGGGCAGGGACTCTACGAGCAGTACTTC. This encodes CASSQVYGQGLYEQYF.

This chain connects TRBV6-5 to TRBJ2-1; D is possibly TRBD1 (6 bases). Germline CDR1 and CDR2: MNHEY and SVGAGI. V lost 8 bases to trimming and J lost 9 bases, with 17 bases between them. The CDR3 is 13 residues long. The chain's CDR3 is CASRVVGAPEQFF. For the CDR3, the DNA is TGTGCCAGCCGGGTGGTGGGGGCCCCTGAGCAGTTCTTC.

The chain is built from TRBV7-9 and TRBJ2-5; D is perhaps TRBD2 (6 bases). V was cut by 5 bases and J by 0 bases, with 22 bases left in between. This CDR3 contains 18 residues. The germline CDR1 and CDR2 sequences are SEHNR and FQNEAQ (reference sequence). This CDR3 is CASSPGGDLAMDQETQYF. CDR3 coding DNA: TGTGCCAGCAGCCCCGGAGGGGACCTAGCGATGGACCAAGAGACCCAGTACTTC.

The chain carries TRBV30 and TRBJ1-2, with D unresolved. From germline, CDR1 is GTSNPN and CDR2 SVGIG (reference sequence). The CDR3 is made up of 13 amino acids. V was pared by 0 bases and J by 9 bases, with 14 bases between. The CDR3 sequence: CAWSVLHADRYTF. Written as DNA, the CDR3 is TGTGCCTGGAGTGTACTCCACGCTGATCGCTACACCTTC.

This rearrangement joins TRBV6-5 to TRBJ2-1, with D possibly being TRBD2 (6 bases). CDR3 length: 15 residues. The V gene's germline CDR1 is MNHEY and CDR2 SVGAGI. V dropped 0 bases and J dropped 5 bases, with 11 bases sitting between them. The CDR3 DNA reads TGTGCCAGCAGTTACTCGGCGGGGAGCAACAATGAGCAGTTCTTC. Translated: CASSYSAGSNNEQFF.

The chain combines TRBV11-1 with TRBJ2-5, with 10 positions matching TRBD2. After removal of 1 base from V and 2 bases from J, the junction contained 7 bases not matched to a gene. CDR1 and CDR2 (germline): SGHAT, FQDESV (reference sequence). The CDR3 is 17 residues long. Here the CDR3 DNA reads TGTGCCAGCAGCTTAGTTGCTAGCGGGGGCGAACAAGAGACCCAGTACTTC. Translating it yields CASSLVASGGEQETQYF.

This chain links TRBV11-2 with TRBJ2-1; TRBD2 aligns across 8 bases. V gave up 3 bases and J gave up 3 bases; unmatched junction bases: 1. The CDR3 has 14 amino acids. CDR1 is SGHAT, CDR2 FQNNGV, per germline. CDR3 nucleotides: TGTGCCAGCAGCTTGGGACTAGACTACAATGAGCAGTTCTTC. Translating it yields CASSLGLDYNEQFF.

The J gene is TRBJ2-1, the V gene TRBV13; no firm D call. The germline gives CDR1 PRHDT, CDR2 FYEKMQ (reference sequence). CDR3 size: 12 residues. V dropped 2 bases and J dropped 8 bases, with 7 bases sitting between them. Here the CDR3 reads CASSLLRDEQFF. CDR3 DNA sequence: TGTGCCAGCAGCTTACTACGCGATGAGCAGTTCTTC.

CDR3 in amino acids: CASSLEGQTPLVGYTF. The CDR3 DNA is TGTGCCAGCAGCTTAGAGGGACAGACTCCTCTGGTGGGCTACACCTTC. The chain carries TRBV7-9 and TRBJ1-2; TRBD1 matches at 7 bases. The J segment lost 8 bases and the V segment lost 1 base, leaving 13 bases of the junction unmatched. Per the germline V gene, CDR1 is SEHNR and CDR2 is FQNEAQ (reference sequence). This CDR3 is 16 amino acids long.

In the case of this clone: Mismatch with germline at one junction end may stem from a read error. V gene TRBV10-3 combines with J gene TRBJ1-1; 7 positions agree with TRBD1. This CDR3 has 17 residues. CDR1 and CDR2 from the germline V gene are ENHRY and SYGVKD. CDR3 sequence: CAIRRERDRELDTEAFF. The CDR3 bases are TGCGCCATTCGAAGGGAGCGCGACAGGGAGTTGGACACTGAAGCTTTCTTT.

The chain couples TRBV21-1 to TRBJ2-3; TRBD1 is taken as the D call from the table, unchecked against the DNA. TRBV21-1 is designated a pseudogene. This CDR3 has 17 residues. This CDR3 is CASSKGGNRAFTDTQYF. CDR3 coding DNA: TGTGCCAGCAGCAAAGGGGGGAACAGGGCCTTCACAGATACGCAGTATTTT.

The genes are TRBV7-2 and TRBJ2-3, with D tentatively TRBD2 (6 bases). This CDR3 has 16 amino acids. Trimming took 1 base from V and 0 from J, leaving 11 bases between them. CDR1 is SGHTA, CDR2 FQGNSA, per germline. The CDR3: CASSLVYGTSTDTQYF. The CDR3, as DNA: TGTGCCAGCAGCTTAGTTTATGGGACTAGCACAGATACGCAGTATTTT.

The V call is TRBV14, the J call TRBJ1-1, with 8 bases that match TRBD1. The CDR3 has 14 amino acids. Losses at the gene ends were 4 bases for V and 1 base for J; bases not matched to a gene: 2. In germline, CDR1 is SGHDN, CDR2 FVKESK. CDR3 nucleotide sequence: TGTGCCAGCAGCCCGGACAGGGAGAACACTGAAGCTTTCTTT. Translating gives CASSPDRENTEAFF.

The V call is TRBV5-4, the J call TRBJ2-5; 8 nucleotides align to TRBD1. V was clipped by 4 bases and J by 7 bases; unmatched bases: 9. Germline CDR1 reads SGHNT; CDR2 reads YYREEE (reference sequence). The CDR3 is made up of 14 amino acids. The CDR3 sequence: CASSETTGTGTQYF. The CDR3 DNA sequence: TGTGCCAGCAGCGAGACTACCGGGACAGGGACCCAGTACTTC.

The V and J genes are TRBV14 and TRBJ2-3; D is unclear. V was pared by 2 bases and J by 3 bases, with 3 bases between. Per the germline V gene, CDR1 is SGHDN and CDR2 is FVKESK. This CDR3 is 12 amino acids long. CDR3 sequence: CASSQFTDTQYF. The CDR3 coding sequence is TGTGCCAGCAGCCAATTTACAGATACGCAGTATTTT.

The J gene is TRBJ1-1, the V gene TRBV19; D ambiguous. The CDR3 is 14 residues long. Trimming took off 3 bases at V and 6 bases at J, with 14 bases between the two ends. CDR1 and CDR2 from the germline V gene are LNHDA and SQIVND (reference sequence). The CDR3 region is CASSIGVMPPEAFF. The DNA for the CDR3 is TGTGCCAGTAGTATCGGGGTAATGCCCCCTGAAGCTTTCTTT.